The rows below give T cell receptor beta chains drawn from one sample of a study of identical twins. Each CDR3 protein is one row after TCRdb ran MiXCR on the 5' RACE reads. The data hold some 500,000 distinct CDR3 sequences, with 9.5% to 10% observed a single time. These data also featured in a second study, about yellow fever vaccine responses in identical twins.

Input material: PBMCs. These receptors originate from a woman aged 18-35 years in good health. The CDR3 runs from the conserved cysteine through the conserved F or W. The D gene is left open where the match is weak. Not every row has a clone size; where given, it reads once, few, many or a size class.

j_call: TRBJ2-5; clone_size: .; v_call: TRBV5-6; d_call: .; cdr3_nt: TGTGCCAGCAGCTTGCTTGGTCGGGGGGCAGAGACCCAGTACTTC; cdr3_aa: CASSLLGRGAETQYF
j_call: TRBJ2-7; clone_size: many; v_call: TRBV2; d_call: .; cdr3_nt: TGTGCCAGCAGCCAAACCTACTCAGTCTACGAGCAGTACTTC; cdr3_aa: CASSQTYSVYEQYF
j_call: TRBJ1-6; clone_size: many; v_call: TRBV15; d_call: TRBD1; cdr3_nt: TGTGCCACCAGCAGGGACAGGGGGTTTGATTCACCCCTCCACTTT; cdr3_aa: CATSRDRGFDSPLHF
j_call: TRBJ2-7; clone_size: .; v_call: TRBV20-1; d_call: .; cdr3_nt: TGCAGTGCCATGATTACAGGGGAGCAGTACTTC; cdr3_aa: CSAMITGEQYF
j_call: TRBJ2-2; clone_size: .; v_call: TRBV5-1; d_call: .; cdr3_nt: TGCGCCAGCAGCTTGGATGGGCCCGGGGAGCTGTTTTTT; cdr3_aa: CASSLDGPGELFF
j_call: TRBJ1-1; clone_size: .; v_call: TRBV7-8; d_call: TRBD1; cdr3_nt: TGTGCCAGCAGCTTAACGGGACAGACGAACACTGAAGCTTTCTTT; cdr3_aa: CASSLTGQTNTEAFF
j_call: TRBJ2-7; clone_size: few; v_call: TRBV6-1; d_call: TRBD1; cdr3_nt: TGTGCCAGCAGTCGAGACAGGGGGCGAAATTTCTACGAGCAGTACTTC; cdr3_aa: CASSRDRGRNFYEQYF
j_call: TRBJ2-1; clone_size: few; v_call: TRBV2; d_call: TRBD2; cdr3_nt: TGTGCCAGCTCGGGACTAGGCCATTTAACGGGACGGAATGAGCAGTTCTTC; cdr3_aa: CASSGLGHLTGRNEQFF
j_call: TRBJ2-1; clone_size: .; v_call: TRBV6-4; d_call: TRBD2; cdr3_nt: TGTGCCAGCAGCGCACTAGCGGGGGCGATCAATGAGCAGTTCTTC; cdr3_aa: CASSALAGAINEQFF
j_call: TRBJ2-7; clone_size: .; v_call: TRBV7-2; d_call: TRBD1; cdr3_nt: TGTGCCAGCAGCCACCACAGGGGCTCCTCCTTCTACGAGCAGTACTTC; cdr3_aa: CASSHHRGSSFYEQYF
j_call: TRBJ2-7; clone_size: .; v_call: TRBV7-2; d_call: .; cdr3_nt: TGTGCCAGCAGCTTACTCCTCGAGCAGTACTTC; cdr3_aa: CASSLLLEQYF
j_call: TRBJ1-3; clone_size: .; v_call: TRBV6-6; d_call: .; cdr3_nt: TGTGCCAGTCGTCCCTCTGGAAACGCCATATATTTT; cdr3_aa: CASRPSGNAIYF
j_call: TRBJ1-6; clone_size: many; v_call: TRBV4-3; d_call: .; cdr3_nt: TGCGCCAGCAGCCAGGACTCGACGGTTAAGAATTCACCCCTCCACTTT; cdr3_aa: CASSQDSTVKNSPLHF
j_call: TRBJ2-1; clone_size: once; v_call: TRBV6-5; d_call: .; cdr3_nt: TGTGCCAGCAGTTACCAGCCCGGCAATGAGCAGTTCTTC; cdr3_aa: CASSYQPGNEQFF
j_call: TRBJ2-1; clone_size: few; v_call: TRBV7-2; d_call: .; cdr3_nt: TGTGCCAGCAGTTATGGGGGGCTCCCCTACAATGAGCAGTTCTTC; cdr3_aa: CASSYGGLPYNEQFF
j_call: TRBJ2-3; clone_size: .; v_call: TRBV5-1; d_call: .; cdr3_nt: TGCGCCAGCAGCGCACAGAGTAGCACAGATACGCAGTATTTT; cdr3_aa: CASSAQSSTDTQYF
j_call: TRBJ2-1; clone_size: many; v_call: TRBV11-3; d_call: .; cdr3_nt: TGTGCCAGCAGCTTGACACTAAATGAGCAGTTCTTC; cdr3_aa: CASSLTLNEQFF
j_call: TRBJ2-5; clone_size: .; v_call: TRBV6-2/TRBV6-3; d_call: .; cdr3_nt: TGTACCAGCAGTAGGACCTTCGACAGAGTCCAAGAGACCCAGTACTTC; cdr3_aa: CTSSRTFDRVQETQYF
j_call: TRBJ2-7; clone_size: .; v_call: TRBV15; d_call: TRBD1; cdr3_nt: TGTGCCACCAGCAGAGATCGGGTCCTCAACCCCCAGGGGGACAGGAGTTACGAGCAGTACTTC; cdr3_aa: CATSRDRVLNPQGDRSYEQYF
j_call: TRBJ2-2; clone_size: .; v_call: TRBV6-5; d_call: .; cdr3_nt: TGTGCCAGCAGTTACTCGATCGGAGGGGCGAACACCGGGGAGCTGTTTTTT; cdr3_aa: CASSYSIGGANTGELFF
j_call: TRBJ2-2; clone_size: many; v_call: TRBV4-1; d_call: .; cdr3_nt: TGCGCCAGCAGCCAAGACGGGACCGGGCTCAGGACCGGGGAGCTGTTTTTT; cdr3_aa: CASSQDGTGLRTGELFF
j_call: TRBJ2-1; clone_size: many; v_call: TRBV3-1; d_call: .; cdr3_nt: TGTGCCAGCAGCCCCCGCGGACAGAGCTCCTACAATGAGCAGTTCTTC; cdr3_aa: CASSPRGQSSYNEQFF
j_call: TRBJ2-2; clone_size: few; v_call: TRBV10-3; d_call: .; cdr3_nt: TGTGCCATCAGTGAGCTTATCAACACCGGGGAGCTGTTTTTT; cdr3_aa: CAISELINTGELFF
j_call: TRBJ2-5; clone_size: .; v_call: TRBV30; d_call: TRBD1; cdr3_nt: TGTGCCTGGAGTGTAAGCAGGGGGCAAGAGACCCAGTACTTC; cdr3_aa: CAWSVSRGQETQYF
j_call: TRBJ2-7; clone_size: .; v_call: TRBV27; d_call: TRBD2; cdr3_nt: TGTGCCAGCAGTTTGATAGTAGCGGGAGTGAAAGAGCAGTACTTC; cdr3_aa: CASSLIVAGVKEQYF
j_call: TRBJ2-3; clone_size: many; v_call: TRBV20-1; d_call: .; cdr3_nt: TGCAGTGCTAGAGATCCGACAGGAACCATTGACGATACGCAGTATTTT; cdr3_aa: CSARDPTGTIDDTQYF
j_call: TRBJ2-7; clone_size: many; v_call: TRBV11-1; d_call: .; cdr3_nt: TGTGCCAGCAGCTTAGGGTCCCAGCTCGGACGGATACCATACGAGCAGTACTTC; cdr3_aa: CASSLGSQLGRIPYEQYF
j_call: TRBJ1-1; clone_size: .; v_call: TRBV5-5; d_call: TRBD1; cdr3_nt: TGTGCCAGCAGCAAAGGACAGGTGAACACTGAAGCTTTCTTT; cdr3_aa: CASSKGQVNTEAFF
j_call: TRBJ2-2; clone_size: .; v_call: TRBV4-3; d_call: .; cdr3_nt: TGCGCCAGCAGCCCGGGGCAGCCGAACACCGGGGAGCTGTTTTTT; cdr3_aa: CASSPGQPNTGELFF
j_call: TRBJ2-3; clone_size: .; v_call: TRBV2; d_call: .; cdr3_nt: TGTGCCAGCAGCTCGGGCCGCGGGGACACAGATACGCAGTATTTT; cdr3_aa: CASSSGRGDTDTQYF
j_call: TRBJ2-3; clone_size: .; v_call: TRBV11-2; d_call: .; cdr3_nt: TGTGCCAGCAGCTTACGAGACGCCACAGATACGCAGTATTTT; cdr3_aa: CASSLRDATDTQYF
j_call: TRBJ2-7; clone_size: many; v_call: TRBV20-1; d_call: TRBD2; cdr3_nt: TGCAGTGCTAGTACTAGCGGGATGGACGAGCAGTACTTC; cdr3_aa: CSASTSGMDEQYF
j_call: TRBJ2-5; clone_size: many; v_call: TRBV3-1; d_call: .; cdr3_nt: TGTGCCAGCAGCCAAGTATCTGAACAAGAGACCCAGTACTTC; cdr3_aa: CASSQVSEQETQYF
j_call: TRBJ2-1; clone_size: few; v_call: TRBV6-2/TRBV6-3; d_call: .; cdr3_nt: TGTGCCAGCAGTTACCCAGGGCACGGGTATGAGCAGTTCTTC; cdr3_aa: CASSYPGHGYEQFF
j_call: TRBJ2-2; clone_size: many; v_call: TRBV5-1; d_call: TRBD1; cdr3_nt: TGCGCCAGCGGGGACAGGGCTGCGAACACCGGGGAGCTGTTTTTT; cdr3_aa: CASGDRAANTGELFF
j_call: TRBJ2-7; clone_size: few; v_call: TRBV7-9; d_call: TRBD2; cdr3_nt: TGTGCCAGCAGCCCGTATAGCGGGGGGGCATCTCACTACGAGCAGTACTTC; cdr3_aa: CASSPYSGGASHYEQYF
j_call: TRBJ2-5; clone_size: many; v_call: TRBV12-3/TRBV12-4; d_call: TRBD1; cdr3_nt: TGTGCCAGCAGTCCGTGGGCAGGGGGAGAGACCCAGTACTTC; cdr3_aa: CASSPWAGGETQYF
j_call: TRBJ1-3; clone_size: .; v_call: TRBV20-1; d_call: .; cdr3_nt: TGCAGTGCTAGCGGGCAGGGGAGAATCTCCATATATTTT; cdr3_aa: CSASGQGRISIYF
j_call: TRBJ2-1; clone_size: .; v_call: TRBV3-1; d_call: .; cdr3_nt: TGTGCCAGCAGAAACTACAATGAGCAGTTCTTC; cdr3_aa: CASRNYNEQFF
j_call: TRBJ2-1; clone_size: .; v_call: TRBV11-2; d_call: .; cdr3_nt: TGTGCCAGCAGCCGAGCGGGTAACTCCTACAATGAGCAGTTCTTC; cdr3_aa: CASSRAGNSYNEQFF
j_call: TRBJ2-4; clone_size: .; v_call: TRBV15; d_call: TRBD2; cdr3_nt: TGTGCCACCAGCAGGGGAGGACTAGCTGTAAACATTCAGTACTTC; cdr3_aa: CATSRGGLAVNIQYF
j_call: TRBJ2-2; clone_size: many; v_call: TRBV14; d_call: .; cdr3_nt: TGTGCCAGCAGGACGGAGTGGGGCACCGGGGAGCTGTTTTTT; cdr3_aa: CASRTEWGTGELFF
j_call: TRBJ1-1; clone_size: .; v_call: TRBV10-3; d_call: .; cdr3_nt: TGTGCCATCAGTGAGTCCGGGACAAGGACTGAAGCTTTCTTT; cdr3_aa: CAISESGTRTEAFF
j_call: TRBJ2-7; clone_size: .; v_call: TRBV5-6; d_call: TRBD1; cdr3_nt: TGTGCCAGCAGCTTGGGCAGGGGGCAAAACGAGCAGTACTTC; cdr3_aa: CASSLGRGQNEQYF
j_call: TRBJ2-7; clone_size: few; v_call: TRBV7-8; d_call: TRBD1; cdr3_nt: TGTGCCAGCAGCCCAGGGACAGTCCGTTGGGAGCAGTACTTC; cdr3_aa: CASSPGTVRWEQYF
j_call: TRBJ1-3; clone_size: few; v_call: TRBV5-1; d_call: .; cdr3_nt: TGCGCCAGCAGCAAAGAACCCAACTCTGGAAACACCATATATTTT; cdr3_aa: CASSKEPNSGNTIYF
j_call: TRBJ2-1; clone_size: many; v_call: TRBV2; d_call: .; cdr3_nt: TGTGCCAGCAGCTTCACTAGGATTGAGCAGTTCTTC; cdr3_aa: CASSFTRIEQFF
j_call: TRBJ1-1; clone_size: many; v_call: TRBV7-2; d_call: .; cdr3_nt: TGTGCCAGCGGCGTTCCAGGCATGAACACTGAAGCTTTCTTT; cdr3_aa: CASGVPGMNTEAFF
j_call: TRBJ1-1; clone_size: .; v_call: TRBV4-3; d_call: .; cdr3_nt: TGCGCCAGCAGTTATACAGGGTCTTCGGACACTGAAGCTTTCTTT; cdr3_aa: CASSYTGSSDTEAFF